This T cell receptor (beta chain) derives from a study of CD8 T cells in ankylosing spondylitis. This clonotype was found many times. Its antigen is not identified. CDR3 length equals 16 residues. V trimming: 3 bases; J trimming: 8 bases; junction bases outside the gene matches: 9. The germline V gene has CDR1 SNHLY and CDR2 FYNNEI. Study observations and caveats: What seemed typical of ankylosing spondylitis blood was a TCR beta motif built from about eight highly homologous variants. Clones linked with disease were CD8+ and fairly uncommon in the peripheral blood.

Quantitative barcoded 5'-RACE was used to prepare TCR beta libraries. One entry per CDR3 protein results from TCRdb running MiXCR on the 5' RACE reads. This sample has some 130,000 distinct CDR3 sequences, with around 6.6% found just once. The source of this sequence is a female donor with ankylosing spondylitis or in good health (not recorded which). The chain couples TRBV2 to TRBJ2-1; TRBD2 aligns across 11 bases. Material: blood, either unsorted or a sorted T cell fraction (not recorded which). The CDR3 spells CASSDLVLAGADEQFF. The CDR3 nucleotides are TGTGCCAGCAGTGATCTAGTACTAGCGGGGGCTGATGAGCAGTTCTTC. Based on the CDR3 plus reference TRBV2 and TRBJ2-1, the full variable domain is EPEVTQTPSHQVTQMGQEVILRCVPISNHLYFYWYRQILGQKVEFLVSFYNNEISEKSEIFDDQFSVERPDGSNFTLKIRSTKLEDSAMYFCASSDLVLAGADEQFFGPGTRLTVL.